The present T cell receptor (beta chain) was sequenced within a study of HIV-infected patients and healthy controls. cDNA was made from 500 ng RNA using alpha and beta constant primers. Alpha and beta chain libraries were made separately by chain-specific third strand synthesis with multiplexing indices. All rearrangements within a chain used one primer pair; cDNA molecules carried barcodes. Each molecule carried a 12-nucleotide identifier made of two joined random hexamers added before amplification. MiXCR, applied by TCRdb to the 5' RACE reads, yields one record per CDR3 protein. Altogether 19,000 or so distinct CDR3 sequences are present, approximately 7.7% being singletons, with the ten largest covering 21%. Antiretroviral therapy had run roughly three months, about 14 weeks, before follow-up blood collection. The repertoire came from unfractionated whole blood and reflected all unsorted peripheral T cells.

This clonotype was counted ten times or more. Its antigen is not known. Study conclusions and caveats: During therapy, HIV-associated CDR3s fell significantly in frequency, while CMV-associated CDR3s did not change significantly. HIV+ repertoires were severely depleted of MAIT alpha-chain CDR3s, unlike healthy controls.

The CDR3 has 12 residues. V lost 7 bases and J 1 base, leaving 10 bases between the germline ends. Germline V lookup: CDR1 SQVTM, CDR2 ANQGSEA. The receptor was isolated from an adult with HIV infection. The chain joins TRBV29-1 to TRBJ1-1; D is unclear. The sequenced sample was blood, obtained during antiretroviral therapy. The CDR3 sequence is CSAAAGNTEAFF. The DNA for the CDR3 is TGCAGCGCAGCCGCGGGGAACACTGAAGCTTTCTTT.